The 25 T cell receptor beta chains reported below all come from one sample, sequenced in a study of Ad26.COV2.S vaccination and SARS-CoV-2 variants. Treatment noted: 15 to 20 received Ad26.COV2.S at low or high dose, single or two shots; several received placebo; per-sample allocation not given. Material that was analyzed had been drawn on day 63 after the first vaccine or placebo injection. Sequencing was performed with immunoSEQ multiplex PCR; in TCRdb, only in-frame clones are kept and a portion is missing. The data hold about 400,000 clones, with around nine tenths observed a single time. Material: peripheral blood, obtained in a trial of Ad26.COV2.S vaccine versus placebo. Receptor source: a person aged 18-65 years who received the Ad26.COV2.S COVID-19 vaccine or a placebo.

The chain combines TRBV28 with TRBJ1-1; 7 bases line up with TRBD1. CDR1 is MDHEN and CDR2 is SYDVKM in the germline V gene. V lost 2 bases and J lost 4; bases outside the gene matches: 10. The CDR3 has 16 amino acids. CDR3 amino acids: CASSLDDRDGSTEAFF. The CDR3, as DNA: TGTGCCAGCAGTTTAGATGACAGGGATGGGAGCACTGAAGCTTTCTTT.

The V and J genes are TRBV7-3 and TRBJ2-6; TRBD1 aligns across 12 bases. Germline loops: CDR1 SGHTA, CDR2 FQGTGA. The length of the CDR3 is 16 residues. The V gene end was trimmed by 5 bases and the J gene end by 2 bases; junction bases not matched to a gene: 1. CDR3 sequence: CASSGTGGPGANVLTF. CDR3 coding DNA: TGTGCCAGCAGCGGGACAGGGGGCCCTGGGGCCAACGTCCTGACTTTC.

This chain links TRBV2 with TRBJ1-2, with 9 bases that match TRBD1. The CDR3 sequence is 14 residues long. Germline CDR1 and CDR2: SNHLY and FYNNEI. V lost 6 bases and J lost 5; bases outside the gene matches: 7. This CDR3 reads CASSVGTGRYGYTF. CDR3 nucleotides: TGTGCCAGCAGCGTCGGGACAGGGAGGTATGGCTACACCTTC.

CDR3 bases: TGTGCCAGCAGCGTATCCGTGGGGGGCTACGAGCAGTACTTC. Its translation is CASSVSVGGYEQYF. V gene TRBV9 combines with J gene TRBJ2-7; D possibly corresponds to TRBD2 (6 bases). Germline V gene data show CDR1 as SGDLS and CDR2 as YYNGEE. The CDR3 sequence is 14 residues long. The germline V and J ends were trimmed by 1 base and 3 bases, with 11 bases remaining between them.

The J gene is TRBJ2-1, the V gene TRBV6-1, with D possibly TRBD1 on 6 matching bases. V was cut by 2 bases and J by 2 bases, with 7 bases left in between. Germline V CDR1 and CDR2: MNHNS, SASEGT. The CDR3 consists of 14 residues. The CDR3 DNA sequence: TGTGCCAGCAGTGAATCAGGGGCCTACAATGAGCAGTTCTTC. Translation gives CASSESGAYNEQFF.

The DNA for the CDR3 is TGTGCCAGCAGTGGACAGGGGAGTTGGACCGGGGAGCTGTTTTTT. It is translated as CASSGQGSWTGELFF. The V gene is TRBV2, the J gene TRBJ2-2, with 8 bases fitting TRBD1. V was pared by 4 bases and J by 5 bases, with 6 bases of the junction left unmatched. In germline, CDR1 is SNHLY, CDR2 FYNNEI. The CDR3 has 15 residues.

J is TRBJ2-3 and V is TRBV18, with 7 bases aligning to TRBD2. Losses at the gene ends were 5 bases for V and 4 bases for J; bases not matched to a gene: 3. The length of the CDR3 is 13 residues. Germline loops: CDR1 KGHSH, CDR2 LQKENI. In DNA form, the CDR3 reads TGTGCCAGCTCAGGACTAGAAGCAGATACGCAGTATTTT. This codes for CASSGLEADTQYF. Based on the CDR3 plus reference TRBV18 and TRBJ2-3, the full variable domain is NAGVMQNPRHLVRRRGQEARLRCSPMKGHSHVYWYRQLPEEGLKFMVYLQKENIIDESGMPKERFSAEFPKEGPSILRIQQVVRGDSAAYFCASSGLEADTQYFGPGTRLTVL.

The chain is built from TRBV25-1 and TRBJ2-3; tentative D call: TRBD2 (5 bases). Per germline, CDR1 MGHDK and CDR2 SYGVNS. The CDR3 loop spans 15 amino acids. V was shortened by 1 base and J by 2 bases, with 10 bases between the two germline ends. The CDR3 loop is CASSESDGNTDTQYF. As DNA, the CDR3 is TGTGCCAGCAGTGAATCGGACGGGAACACAGATACGCAGTATTTT.

The genes are TRBV5-1 and TRBJ2-2; 9 nucleotides match TRBD2. V shed 5 bases and J 0 bases; nucleotides not matched to a gene: 11. There are 18 residues in the CDR3. The germline CDR1 and CDR2 sequences are SGHRS and YFSETQ. CDR3 region: CASRASGANIANTGELFF. The CDR3 nucleotides read TGCGCCAGCAGAGCTAGCGGGGCTAACATCGCGAACACCGGGGAGCTGTTTTTT.

The table lists this clone with many counts. The chain joins TRBV27 to TRBJ2-1, with 10 nucleotides matching TRBD1. After removal of 5 bases from V and 4 bases from J, the junction contained 5 bases not matched to a gene. The CDR3 consists of 15 residues. From germline, CDR1 is MNHEY and CDR2 SMNVEV (reference sequence). The CDR3: CASSPGTGAYNEQFF. The CDR3 DNA follows: TGTGCCAGCAGTCCCGGGACAGGGGCATACAATGAGCAGTTCTTC.

The chain recombines TRBV7-9 with TRBJ2-3, with 7 bases matching TRBD1. CDR1 is SEHNR, CDR2 FQNEAQ, per germline (reference sequence). The V segment lost 4 bases and the J segment 9 bases; nucleotides outside the gene matches: 13. The CDR3 sequence is 15 residues long. DNA for the CDR3: TGTGCCAGCAGCTCTGGACAGGACCTGGGAGAAACGCAGTATTTT. This codes for CASSSGQDLGETQYF. Variable domain in full (rest from reference TRBV7-9 and TRBJ2-3): DTGVSQNPRHKITKRGQNVTFRCDPISEHNRLYWYRQTLGQGPEFLTYFQNEAQLEKSRLLSDRFSAERPKGSFSTLEIQRTEQGDSAMYLCASSSGQDLGETQYFGPGTRLTVL.

The chain combines TRBV18 with TRBJ2-2; TRBD2 matches 11 bases. The ends lost 3 bases at V and 2 bases at J; junction bases unmatched: 5. CDR3 length: 17 amino acids. Germline CDR1 is KGHSH and CDR2 is LQKENI. CDR3 in amino acids: CASSPETSGENTGELFF. The DNA of the CDR3 is TGTGCCAGCTCACCTGAGACTAGCGGGGAAAACACCGGGGAGCTGTTTTTT.

V gene TRBV29-1 combines with J gene TRBJ2-7, with 7 bases fitting TRBD1. With V trimmed by 1 base and J by 5 bases, 5 bases remained unmatched. Germline CDR1 reads SQVTM; CDR2 reads ANQGSEA. The CDR3 extends over 13 amino acids. The CDR3 bases are TGCAGCGTTGAAGGGGTCGGGACAGACGAGCAGTACTTC. Translated: CSVEGVGTDEQYF.

Here the CDR3 reads CASSLSYYEQYF. The CDR3 DNA sequence: TGTGCCAGCAGTTTATCATATTACGAGCAGTACTTC. This chain links TRBV28 with TRBJ2-7, with D hard to call. Trimming took off 1 base at V and 4 bases at J, with 5 bases between the two ends. The CDR3 has 12 amino acids. CDR1 and CDR2 (germline): MDHEN, SYDVKM. The full variable domain, in which reference TRBV28 and TRBJ2-7 provide the parts outside the CDR3, is DVKVTQSSRYLVKRTGEKVFLECVQDMDHENMFWYRQDPGLGLRLIYFSYDVKMKEKGDIPEGYSVSREKKERFSLILESASTNQTSMYLCASSLSYYEQYFGPGTRLTVT.

The rearrangement links TRBV2 to TRBJ1-3; D is perhaps TRBD1 (5 bases). Germline V gene sequence: CDR1 SNHLY, CDR2 FYNNEI. CDR3 length: 15 amino acids. Trimming removed 6 bases at V and 0 bases at J, with 12 bases between. The CDR3 bases are TGTGCCAGCAGGGGGGAAAGGGTCTCTGGAAACACCATATATTTT. Translating gives CASRGERVSGNTIYF.

The genes are TRBV27 and TRBJ2-6; D remains unclear. From germline, CDR1 is MNHEY and CDR2 SMNVEV (reference sequence). The V end lost 2 bases, the J end lost 4 bases, and 15 bases lay between the germline ends. The CDR3 extends over 17 amino acids. The CDR3 region is CASSLTPPWGGANVLTF. Written as DNA, the CDR3 is TGTGCCAGCAGTTTAACTCCCCCCTGGGGAGGGGCCAACGTCCTGACTTTC. The variable domain in full, completed from reference TRBV27 and TRBJ2-6, reads EAQVTQNPRYLITVTGKKLTVTCSQNMNHEYMSWYRQDPGLGLRQIYYSMNVEVTDKGDVPEGYKVSRKEKRNFPLILESPSPNQTSLYFCASSLTPPWGGANVLTFGAGSRLTVL.

V and J are TRBV7-3 and TRBJ2-6; D gene uncertain. V gave up 0 bases and J gave up 2 bases, with 5 bases separating them. CDR1 is SGHTA and CDR2 is FQGTGA in the germline V gene. The CDR3 sequence is 15 residues long. CDR3: CASSLTGTGANVLTF. The CDR3 region has the DNA TGTGCCAGCAGCTTAACGGGGACTGGGGCCAACGTCCTGACTTTC.

The V and J genes are TRBV19 and TRBJ2-3, with 9 positions matching TRBD2. Germline-derived CDR1 and CDR2 are LNHDA and SQIVND (reference sequence). V was pared by 6 bases and J by 4 bases, with 8 bases of the junction left unmatched. There are 15 residues in the CDR3. CDR3 residues: CASSPAGGPPDTQYF. CDR3 in DNA: TGTGCCAGTAGCCCCGCGGGAGGGCCGCCAGATACGCAGTATTTT.

J is TRBJ2-7 and V is TRBV29-1; D might be TRBD1 (6 bases). This CDR3 comprises 14 residues. CDR1 is SQVTM and CDR2 is ANQGSEA in the germline V gene. Trimming removed 4 bases at V and 1 base at J, with 14 bases between. The CDR3 sequence: CSVAIATGSYEQYF. The CDR3 DNA reads as TGCAGCGTTGCTATAGCCACAGGGTCCTACGAGCAGTACTTC.

The rearrangement links TRBV6-5 to TRBJ1-5; weak D call: TRBD1 (6 bases). The CDR3 runs 14 residues. The germline V gene encodes CDR1 MNHEY and CDR2 SVGAGI. Trimming took off 6 bases at V and 7 bases at J, with 16 bases between the two ends. As DNA, the CDR3 is TGTGCCAGCAGCTCAGGGGTGGGTGTGCAGCCCCAGCATTTT. Translation gives CASSSGVGVQPQHF.

This chain links TRBV30 with TRBJ2-7; 10 bases line up with TRBD2. V lost 3 bases, J lost 5 bases, and 7 bases stayed unmatched. CDR3 length equals 14 residues. Per the germline V gene, CDR1 is GTSNPN and CDR2 is SVGIG (reference sequence). CDR3 sequence reads: CAWRASGSGDEQYF. As DNA, the CDR3 is TGTGCCTGGAGAGCTAGCGGGAGTGGGGACGAGCAGTACTTC.

The chain combines TRBV30 with TRBJ2-7; 13 bases agree with TRBD2. CDR3 length equals 14 residues. CDR1 and CDR2 from the germline V gene are GTSNPN and SVGIG (reference sequence). With 3 bases clipped from V and 4 bases from J, the junction kept 3 bases outside the gene matches. The CDR3 spells CAWSGLAGVYEQYF. The CDR3 nucleotides are TGTGCCTGGAGCGGACTAGCGGGAGTTTACGAGCAGTACTTC. Combining the CDR3 with reference TRBV30 and TRBJ2-7 gives the whole variable domain SQTIHQWPATLVQPVGSPLSLECTVEGTSNPNLYWYRQAAGRGLQLLFYSVGIGQISSEVPQNLSASRPQDRQFILSSKKLLLSDSGFYLCAWSGLAGVYEQYFGPGTRLTVT.

The gene calls are TRBV27 and TRBJ2-7; D may be TRBD2 (6 bases). With 5 bases removed from V and 0 bases from J, the gap between germline ends came to 14 bases. Germline CDR1 reads MNHEY; CDR2 reads SMNVEV (reference sequence). This CDR3 has 15 amino acids. The DNA for the CDR3 is TGTGCCAGCAGTGCTTTCCGGGAGAGCTCCTACGAGCAGTACTTC. Its translation: CASSAFRESSYEQYF.

This chain connects TRBV7-8 to TRBJ2-3; D gene unclear. The germline gives CDR1 SGHVS, CDR2 FQNEAQ. The CDR3 extends over 14 amino acids. The V and J ends lost 0 bases and 1 base respectively, with 5 bases between them. The CDR3 nucleotides are TGTGCCAGCAGCTTAGCCCGGGGCACAGATACGCAGTATTTT. Protein: CASSLARGTDTQYF.

CDR3 in DNA: TGTGCCACCAGCGTCACAGGGTTCGGAAGCTCCTACAATGAGCAGTTCTTC. Its protein is CATSVTGFGSSYNEQFF. This chain joins TRBV15 and TRBJ2-1; D possibly corresponds to TRBD1 (6 bases). Deletions cut 5 bases from V and 0 bases from J, with 17 bases between. This CDR3 spans 17 amino acids. Germline V CDR1 and CDR2: LNHNV, YYDKDF (reference sequence).